Many counts were recorded for the clone carrying this T cell receptor beta chain. A universal primer site and UMIs were added as TCR cDNA was made by 5'RACE template switching. TCRdb re-called the 5' RACE reads through MiXCR, storing one row per CDR3 protein. The sample holds just over 25,000 distinct CDR3 sequences, 5% to 6% seen once. The record originates from a study of T cells after yellow fever vaccination. The study, taken as a whole, reports: Contamination by abundant bulk-population clonotypes could be present in FACS-sorted repertoires. The study found a weaker secondary response that peaked faster, day 5 versus 15.

V dropped 0 bases and J dropped 3 bases, with 19 bases sitting between them. The CDR3 runs to 17 residues. Germline V gene data show CDR1 as SGHKS and CDR2 as YYEKEE (reference sequence). This rearrangement joins TRBV5-5 to TRBJ2-7; D might be TRBD2 (6 bases). The source of this sequence is a man aged 25 to 40 who received the YFV17D yellow fever vaccine. Specimen: PBMCs, either bulk or a sorted T-cell subset (CD4+, CD8+, memory, or dextramer-sorted; not recorded which), collected 15 days after the yellow fever booster vaccination. CDR3 in amino acids: CASSLGPFSGDSYEQYF. DNA for the CDR3: TGTGCCAGCAGCTTGGGGCCGTTTAGCGGAGACAGCTACGAGCAGTACTTC.